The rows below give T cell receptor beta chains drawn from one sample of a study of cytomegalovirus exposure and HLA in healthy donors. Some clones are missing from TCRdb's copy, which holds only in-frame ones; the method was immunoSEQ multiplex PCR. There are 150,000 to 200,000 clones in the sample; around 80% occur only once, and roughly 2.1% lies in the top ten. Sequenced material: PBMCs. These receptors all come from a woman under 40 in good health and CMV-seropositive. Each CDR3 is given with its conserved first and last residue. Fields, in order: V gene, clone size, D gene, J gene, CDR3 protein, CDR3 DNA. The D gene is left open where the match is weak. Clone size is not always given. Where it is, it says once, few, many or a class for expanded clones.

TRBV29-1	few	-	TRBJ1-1	CSVEGTRDTEAFF	TGCAGCGTTGAAGGAACGAGGGACACTGAAGCTTTCTTT
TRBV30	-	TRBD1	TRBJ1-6	CAWATGENSPLHF	TGTGCCTGGGCGACAGGGGAGAATTCACCCCTCCACTTT
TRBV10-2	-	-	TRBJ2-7	CASSSPFSHTYEQYF	TGCGCCAGCAGTTCCCCGTTCTCACACACCTACGAGCAGTACTTC
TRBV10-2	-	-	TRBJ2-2	CASSDRGNTGELFF	TGCGCCAGCAGTGACAGGGGTAACACCGGGGAGCTGTTTTTT
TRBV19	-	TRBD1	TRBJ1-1	CASSIDRAGGAFF	TGTGCCAGTAGTATCGACAGGGCGGGTGGCGCTTTCTTT
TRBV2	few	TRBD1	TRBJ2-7	CASSGNRDRGWYEQYF	TGTGCCAGCAGTGGAAACCGGGACAGGGGATGGTACGAGCAGTACTTC
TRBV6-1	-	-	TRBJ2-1	CASSDSVTYNEQFF	TGTGCCAGCAGTGATAGCGTAACCTACAATGAGCAGTTCTTC
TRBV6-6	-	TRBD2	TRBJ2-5	CASSGGAEETQYF	TGTGCCAGCAGCGGGGGGGCCGAAGAGACCCAGTACTTC
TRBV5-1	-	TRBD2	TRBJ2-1	CASSWTSWGEQFF	TGCGCCAGCAGCTGGACTAGTTGGGGTGAGCAGTTCTTC
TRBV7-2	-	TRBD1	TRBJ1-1	CASSVYRGTEAFF	TGTGCCAGCAGCGTATACAGGGGAACTGAAGCTTTCTTT
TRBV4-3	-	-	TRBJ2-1	CASSQAAFPVRSYNEQFF	TGCGCCAGCAGCCAAGCCGCTTTCCCGGTAAGATCCTACAATGAGCAGTTCTTC
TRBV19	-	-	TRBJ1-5	CASSTGRGPNQPQHF	TGTGCCAGTAGTACCGGCAGGGGCCCTAATCAGCCCCAGCATTTT
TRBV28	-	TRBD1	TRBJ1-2	CASSSTGEANYGYTF	TGTGCCAGCAGTTCCACAGGGGAGGCTAACTATGGCTACACCTTC
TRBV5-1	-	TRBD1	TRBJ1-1	CASSLNPGQKGEAFF	TGCGCCAGCAGCCTGAACCCGGGACAGAAAGGAGAAGCTTTCTTT
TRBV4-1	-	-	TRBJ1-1	CASSQGLRNTEAFF	TGCGCCAGCAGCCAAGGACTGAGAAACACTGAAGCTTTCTTT
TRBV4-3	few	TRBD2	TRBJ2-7	CASSQRLARSEQYF	TGCGCCAGCAGCCAAAGACTAGCAAGAAGCGAGCAGTACTTC
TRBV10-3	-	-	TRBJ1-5	CAISDGRNQPQHF	TGTGCCATCAGTGATGGGAGAAATCAGCCCCAGCATTTT
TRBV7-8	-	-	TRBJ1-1	CASSLRGKSNTEAFF	TGTGCCAGCAGCTTGAGAGGAAAATCGAACACTGAAGCTTTCTTT
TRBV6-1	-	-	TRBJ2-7	CASSPIPYEQYF	TGTGCCAGCAGTCCTATCCCCTACGAGCAGTACTTC
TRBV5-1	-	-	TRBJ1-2	CASSPWAPRGNYGYTF	TGCGCCAGCAGTCCCTGGGCCCCGAGGGGGAACTATGGCTACACCTTC
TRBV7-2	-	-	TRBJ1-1	CASSSQENTEAFF	TGTGCCAGCAGCAGTCAGGAGAACACTGAAGCTTTCTTT
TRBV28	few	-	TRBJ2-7	CASGEVAGGTYEQYF	TGTGCCAGCGGGGAGGTGGCAGGGGGGACCTACGAGCAGTACTTC
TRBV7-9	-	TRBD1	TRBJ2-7	CASSDPGTVQHYEQYF	TGTGCCAGCAGCGACCCCGGGACAGTGCAACACTACGAGCAGTACTTC
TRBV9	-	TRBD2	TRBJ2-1	CASSASGTVYNEQFF	TGTGCCAGCAGCGCTAGCGGGACGGTCTACAATGAGCAGTTCTTC
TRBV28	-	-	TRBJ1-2	CASSSRDGGTIYGYTF	TGTGCCAGCAGCTCTCGAGATGGGGGCACCATCTATGGCTACACCTTC
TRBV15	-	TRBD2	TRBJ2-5	CATSSGLAGETQYF	TGTGCCACCAGCAGCGGACTAGCGGGGGAGACCCAGTACTTC
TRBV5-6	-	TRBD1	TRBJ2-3	CASSAQSGGAVDTQYF	TGTGCCAGCAGCGCGCAATCAGGGGGCGCTGTAGATACGCAGTATTTT
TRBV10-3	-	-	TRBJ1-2	CAISAGVTYGYTF	TGTGCCATCAGTGCAGGGGTGACCTATGGCTACACCTTC
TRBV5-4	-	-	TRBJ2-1	CASSAKGGYNEQFF	TGTGCCAGCAGCGCGAAAGGGGGCTACAATGAGCAGTTCTTC
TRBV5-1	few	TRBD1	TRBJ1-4	CASSSAGGSTNEKLFF	TGCGCCAGCAGCTCGGCAGGGGGCTCAACTAATGAAAAACTGTTTTTT
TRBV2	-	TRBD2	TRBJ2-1	CASNYGGGGNEQFF	TGTGCCAGCAACTATGGGGGGGGTGGGAATGAGCAGTTCTTC
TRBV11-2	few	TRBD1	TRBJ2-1	CASSSLGTGNNEQFF	TGTGCCAGCAGCTCCCTCGGGACAGGGAACAATGAGCAGTTCTTC
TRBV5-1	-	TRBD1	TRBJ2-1	CASSTAGTGGIMREQFF	TGCGCCAGCAGCACGGCCGGGACAGGGGGAATCATGCGTGAGCAGTTCTTC
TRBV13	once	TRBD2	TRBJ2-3	CASSLGHPSLNSGGATDTQYF	TGTGCCAGCAGCTTAGGCCACCCCTCGCTAAATAGCGGGGGGGCGACAGATACGCAGTATTTT
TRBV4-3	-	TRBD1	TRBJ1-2	CASSPRTGYGYTF	TGCGCCAGCAGCCCGCGGACAGGGTATGGCTACACCTTC
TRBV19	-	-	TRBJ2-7	CASSVATSSYEQYF	TGTGCCAGTAGTGTGGCAACTAGCTCCTACGAGCAGTACTTC
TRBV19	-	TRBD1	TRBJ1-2	CASSPPPGQGFGYTF	TGTGCCAGTAGCCCTCCCCCGGGACAGGGCTTTGGCTACACCTTC
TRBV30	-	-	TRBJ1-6	CAWSYETGGISPLHF	TGTGCCTGGAGTTATGAGACAGGCGGAATCTCACCCCTCCACTTT
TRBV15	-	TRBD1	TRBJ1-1	CAVRGQGLNTEAFF	TGTGCCGTCCGGGGACAGGGGCTGAACACTGAAGCTTTCTTT
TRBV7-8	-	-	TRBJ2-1	CASSLDVGGPHNEQFF	TGTGCCAGCAGCTTAGACGTGGGGGGGCCCCACAATGAGCAGTTCTTC
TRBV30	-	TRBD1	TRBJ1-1	CAWSSWGSQGGANTEAFF	TGTGCCTGGAGTTCCTGGGGGTCTCAGGGGGGCGCGAACACTGAAGCTTTCTTT
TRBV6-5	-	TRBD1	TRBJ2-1	CASSIQGYHNEQFF	TGTGCCAGCAGTATACAGGGGTACCACAATGAGCAGTTCTTC
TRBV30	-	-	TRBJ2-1	CAWSPGGAAYNEQFF	TGTGCCTGGAGTCCCGGAGGGGCGGCCTACAATGAGCAGTTCTTC
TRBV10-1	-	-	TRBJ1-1	CASSSTGVNTEAFF	TGCGCCAGCAGTTCGACAGGAGTGAACACTGAAGCTTTCTTT
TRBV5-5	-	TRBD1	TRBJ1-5	CASSQGQGAFLDQPQHF	TGTGCCAGCAGCCAGGGACAGGGGGCTTTTCTAGATCAGCCCCAGCATTTT
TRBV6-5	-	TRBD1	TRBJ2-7	CASSRKQGIGYEQYF	TGTGCCAGCAGCCGGAAACAGGGGATAGGCTACGAGCAGTACTTC
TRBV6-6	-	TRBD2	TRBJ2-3	CASSTRLAGSRDTQYF	TGTGCCAGCAGTACTCGACTAGCGGGTTCCAGAGATACGCAGTATTTT
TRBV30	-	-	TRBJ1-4	CAWSVGATNEKLFF	TGTGCCTGGAGTGTCGGAGCAACTAATGAAAAACTGTTTTTT
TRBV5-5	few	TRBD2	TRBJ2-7	CASSLVLAGTDEQYF	TGTGCCAGCAGCTTGGTACTAGCGGGTACTGACGAGCAGTACTTC